This T cell receptor (beta chain) was captured by sequencing in a study of control samples from healthy donors and cancer patients. Using immunoSEQ multiplex PCR, the repertoire was profiled, and TCRdb retains in-frame clones only, with some absent. The sample shows about 73,000 clones, roughly 89% of them seen only once. V lost 5 bases, J lost 2 bases, and 19 bases lay in between. This CDR3 spans 17 amino acids. In germline, CDR1 is LGHNA, CDR2 YNFKEQ. This sequence originates from a man in his fifties or sixties with lung cancer. Input material: PBMCs. The chain employs TRBV4-2 and TRBJ1-5; D is unresolved. The CDR3 sequence: CASSESRDFIGNQPQHF. The CDR3, as DNA: TGTGCCAGCAGCGAATCGAGGGATTTCATAGGCAATCAGCCCCAGCATTTT.